This T cell receptor (beta chain) is from a study of blood T cell repertoires in COVID-19. Whole-study context: COVID-19 samples collected from the United States, Italy and Spain covered acute and convalescent phases. PBMCs, B-cell-depleted T cells, or T cells provided the cDNA or gDNA that made up the material.

This clone occurred once. The table came from immunoSEQ multiplex PCR; TCRdb's copy has only in-frame clones and leaves some out. Counted here are 200,000 to 250,000 clones, roughly 88% occurring once; the ten biggest clones make up around an eighth. Germline lookup yields CDR1 SGHDN and CDR2 FVKESK. CDR3 length equals 17 residues. Trimming at V came to 3 bases and at J to 1 base, leaving 10 bases not matched to a gene. The gene calls are TRBV14 and TRBJ1-1, with 8 nucleotides matching TRBD1. This receptor was taken from a man of 80 years or more with acute or convalescent COVID-19. The specimen was peripheral blood. CDR3 protein: CASSHDRGVPRNTEAFF. The CDR3 DNA sequence: TGTGCCAGCAGCCATGACAGGGGTGTACCGCGGAACACTGAAGCTTTCTTT.